A selection of T cell receptor beta chains follows, all from one sample in a study of T cells in Graves' hyperthyroidism and ophthalmopathy. Using its own MiXCR run on the multiplex PCR reads, TCRdb lists one record per CDR3 protein. The table lists fewer than 400,000 distinct CDR3 sequences, roughly 13% of them singletons. Material for sequencing was blood. The receptors were sampled from a man aged 45-65 years with Graves' ophthalmopathy. Each CDR3 is given with its conserved first and last residue. D genes are given only for firm matches. A clone size is listed for some rows: how often the clone was seen (once, few, many), or a class if it is expanded.

CDR3aa,CDR3nt,v_gene,j_gene,abundance,d_gene
CASSLRASVQNTGELFF,TGTGCCAGCAGCTTACGGGCATCAGTACAGAACACCGGGGAGCTGTTTTTT,TRBV7-9,TRBJ2-2,NA,NA
CSARDSSGDSHQETQYF,TGCAGTGCTAGAGATTCAAGCGGAGACTCGCACCAAGAGACCCAGTACTTC,TRBV20-1,TRBJ2-5,many,NA
CASSSRTSTDTQYF,TGTGCCAGCAGCTCTCGGACTAGCACAGATACGCAGTATTTT,TRBV3-1,TRBJ2-3,NA,NA
CSVVGTGRTYNEQFF,TGCAGCGTCGTTGGGACCGGGAGGACCTACAATGAGCAGTTCTTC,TRBV29-1,TRBJ2-1,many,TRBD2
CASSFPGKLYEQYF,TGTGCCAGCAGCTTTCCGGGTAAACTCTACGAGCAGTACTTC,TRBV7-9,TRBJ2-7,many,NA
CASSSNRAPHQPQHF,TGTGCCAGCAGCTCAAACAGGGCCCCCCATCAGCCCCAGCATTTT,TRBV7-3,TRBJ1-5,NA,NA
CASSWGQNMNTEAFF,TGTGCCAGCAGCTGGGGACAGAACATGAACACTGAAGCTTTCTTT,TRBV5-5,TRBJ1-1,many,TRBD1
CASSQDRAAVSPLHF,TGTGCCAGCAGCCAAGATAGGGCAGCAGTCTCACCCCTCCACTTT,TRBV3-1,TRBJ1-6,many,NA
CVSSPGEETQYF,TGTGTCAGCAGCCCAGGGGAGGAGACCCAGTACTTC,TRBV12-3/TRBV12-4,TRBJ2-5,once,NA
CASSLPGGGAGANVLTF,TGTGCCAGCAGTTTGCCAGGGGGAGGCGCTGGGGCCAACGTCCTGACTTTC,TRBV28,TRBJ2-6,many,NA
CSAAAPLAGGSYNEQFF,TGCAGTGCCGCCGCCCCACTAGCGGGAGGATCCTACAATGAGCAGTTCTTC,TRBV20-1,TRBJ2-1,many,TRBD2
CASDKAGGPYNEQFF,TGTGCCAGTGACAAAGCGGGAGGACCCTACAATGAGCAGTTCTTC,TRBV19,TRBJ2-1,NA,TRBD2
CAWRSAGELFF,TGTGCCTGGAGATCCGCCGGGGAGCTGTTTTTT,TRBV30,TRBJ2-2,many,NA
CASSKPGLHQFF,TGTGCCAGCAGCAAACCGGGACTACATCAGTTCTTC,TRBV11-2,TRBJ2-1,many,TRBD2
CASSQVQREGQETQYF,TGCGCCAGCAGCCAAGTCCAGCGGGAGGGCCAAGAGACCCAGTACTTC,TRBV4-1,TRBJ2-5,NA,TRBD2
CASSLVSVPSGSSYEQYF,TGTGCCAGCAGCTTAGTGTCAGTTCCCAGCGGCAGCTCCTACGAGCAGTACTTC,TRBV7-9,TRBJ2-7,few,NA
CASGDSSYEQYF,TGTGCCAGCGGAGATAGCTCCTACGAGCAGTACTTC,TRBV7-2,TRBJ2-7,many,NA
CASSAGTGSYNEQFF,TGTGCCAGCAGCGCCGGGACGGGCTCCTACAATGAGCAGTTCTTC,TRBV12-3/TRBV12-4,TRBJ2-1,NA,NA
CASSMEQGRETQYF,TGTGCCAGCAGCATGGAACAGGGAAGAGAGACCCAGTACTTC,TRBV5-6,TRBJ2-5,NA,NA
CASSVTSGNTGELFF,TGTGCCAGCAGTGTGACTAGCGGGAACACCGGGGAGCTGTTTTTT,TRBV2,TRBJ2-2,many,TRBD2
CASSQGPLAGGNEQFF,TGTGCCAGCAGCCAAGGACCCCTAGCGGGAGGAAATGAGCAGTTCTTC,TRBV3-1,TRBJ2-1,many,TRBD2
CASSLAVSSGSSYNEQFF,TGTGCCAGCAGCCTCGCCGTTTCCAGCGGGAGCTCCTACAATGAGCAGTTCTTC,TRBV3-1,TRBJ2-1,many,TRBD2
CASSGESPLSNQPQHF,TGTGCCAGCAGTGGAGAGAGTCCCCTTAGCAATCAGCCCCAGCATTTT,TRBV2,TRBJ1-5,NA,NA
CSARFGGTYNEQFF,TGCAGTGCTAGATTCGGGGGAACCTACAATGAGCAGTTCTTC,TRBV20-1,TRBJ2-1,NA,NA
CASSKNNSPLHF,TGCGCCAGCAGTAAGAATAATTCACCCCTCCACTTT,TRBV5-1,TRBJ1-6,NA,NA
CASSPDRGSEAFF,TGTGCCAGTTCCCCGGACAGGGGTAGTGAGGCTTTCTTT,TRBV19,TRBJ1-1,few,TRBD1
CASSYGATEQFF,TGTGCCAGCAGTTACGGGGCTACTGAGCAGTTCTTC,TRBV6-5,TRBJ2-1,few,NA
CASSSGTGSHEQYF,TGTGCCAGCAGTTCCGGGACAGGGAGCCACGAGCAGTACTTC,TRBV28,TRBJ2-7,many,TRBD1
CASSSPSARGRYGYTF,TGTGCCAGCAGTTCTCCCTCGGCCAGGGGGCGCTATGGCTACACCTTC,TRBV28,TRBJ1-2,many,TRBD1
CSAGELNNEQFF,TGCAGTGCAGGAGAACTCAACAATGAGCAGTTCTTC,TRBV20-1,TRBJ2-1,few,NA
CASSSRPDNVYTQYF,TGTGCCAGCAGTTCCCGACCTGATAATGTCTATACGCAGTATTTT,TRBV6-5,TRBJ2-3,NA,NA
CASRPGHHSYNEQFF,TGTGCCAGCAGACCCGGACATCACTCCTACAATGAGCAGTTCTTC,TRBV28,TRBJ2-1,many,NA
CASSPFGTGGVWAFF,TGTGCCAGCAGCCCCTTTGGGACAGGGGGCGTTTGGGCTTTCTTT,TRBV5-6,TRBJ1-1,NA,TRBD1
CATSDYSRDGSYEQYF,TGTGCCACCAGTGACTATTCCCGGGACGGCTCCTACGAGCAGTACTTC,TRBV24-1,TRBJ2-7,NA,NA
CAISGAGAGQPQHF,TGTGCCATCAGTGGGGCAGGGGCTGGTCAGCCCCAGCATTTT,TRBV6-1,TRBJ1-5,NA,NA
CSASEVPEQRNNYGYTF,TGCAGTGCTAGCGAAGTGCCAGAACAAAGGAATAACTATGGCTACACCTTC,TRBV20-1,TRBJ1-2,few,NA
CASSSSTSGRATGELFF,TGTGCCAGCAGCTCTTCGACTAGCGGGAGAGCAACCGGGGAGCTGTTTTTT,TRBV13,TRBJ2-2,few,TRBD2
CASSLGATQYF,TGTGCCAGCAGCCTAGGGGCGACGCAGTATTTT,TRBV7-2,TRBJ2-3,NA,NA
CASRGLAGSKNIQYF,TGTGCCAGCCGGGGACTAGCGGGATCCAAAAACATTCAGTACTTC,TRBV27,TRBJ2-4,NA,TRBD2
CASSLNSGITYNEQFF,TGTGCCAGCAGCTTAAATAGCGGGATCACCTACAATGAGCAGTTCTTC,TRBV9,TRBJ2-1,few,TRBD2
CASSEDSYYGYTF,TGTGCCAGCAGTGAAGACAGCTACTATGGCTACACCTTC,TRBV12-3/TRBV12-4,TRBJ1-2,many,NA
CASSPPFGEQYF,TGTGCCAGCTCACCACCGTTCGGCGAGCAGTACTTC,TRBV18,TRBJ2-7,many,NA
CASSEGTGAEKLFF,TGTGCCAGCAGCGAAGGGACAGGGGCTGAAAAACTGTTTTTT,TRBV9,TRBJ1-4,NA,TRBD1
CSAEDPSSGNTIYF,TGCAGTGCAGAGGATCCGAGCTCTGGAAACACCATATATTTT,TRBV20-1,TRBJ1-3,few,NA
CASSVSSRGGELFF,TGTGCCAGCAGTGTCTCGTCAAGAGGAGGGGAGCTGTTTTTT,TRBV12-3/TRBV12-4,TRBJ2-2,few,NA
CASSFKGLAYNEQFF,TGTGCCAGCAGCTTTAAGGGGTTGGCCTACAATGAGCAGTTCTTC,TRBV5-6,TRBJ2-1,few,NA
CASSRPGTARINYGYTF,TGTGCCAGCAGCCGGCCCGGGACGGCACGGATTAACTATGGCTACACCTTC,TRBV14,TRBJ1-2,NA,NA
CASTSTQDSYEQYF,TGTGCCAGCACCTCGACCCAGGACAGCTACGAGCAGTACTTC,TRBV6-1,TRBJ2-7,few,NA
CAAGTSGSKEQYF,TGTGCCGCTGGGACTAGCGGGAGTAAGGAGCAGTACTTC,TRBV15,TRBJ2-7,many,TRBD2
CASSLPYSNQPQHF,TGTGCCAGCAGTTTACCGTATAGCAATCAGCCCCAGCATTTT,TRBV12-3/TRBV12-4,TRBJ1-5,NA,NA
CSATTIASTDTQYF,TGCAGTGCCACAACTATTGCGAGCACAGATACGCAGTATTTT,TRBV20-1,TRBJ2-3,many,NA
CASKGTSGSRRSGELFF,TGTGCCAGTAAAGGGACTAGCGGGAGTCGGCGATCCGGGGAGCTGTTTTTT,TRBV19,TRBJ2-2,few,TRBD2
CASSLLRTGWYSEQYF,TGTGCCAGCAGTTTACTACGGACAGGGTGGTACTCCGAGCAGTACTTC,TRBV12-3/TRBV12-4,TRBJ2-7,many,TRBD1